The clone carrying this TCR delta chain was seen a single time. At one end, the junction sequence differs from germline, possibly due to a read error. TCRdb called clones anew from the reads with CATT. The top ten clones hold roughly 13% of a sample with 5,500 or so delta-chain clones, around 1.9% of them seen once. The data stem from a study of gamma-delta chains in newborns, infants, children. The wider study: Innate gammadelta T cells reportedly expand polyclonally right after birth, driven by microbial exposure, per the title.

The source is a child who was a newborn, infant or young child, either healthy, febrile or measles-vaccinated (not recorded which). Source material: blood.

CDR3 protein: CASDLLGGNRDSWDTRQMFF. In nucleotides, the CDR3 is TGTGCCAGTGACCTACTGGGGGGCAATCGCGACTCCTGGGACACCCGCCAGATGTTTTTC. The chain links TRDV2 to TRDJ3, with TRDD3 matching 8 bases. The germline gives CDR1 GEAIGNYY, CDR2 EKD. This CDR3 comprises 20 residues.